Detailed here is one T cell receptor (beta chain). Per the germline V gene, CDR1 is MNHNS and CDR2 is SASEGT. The CDR3 totals 15 residues. The ends were cut back, 1 base at V and 4 bases at J, with 13 bases in the middle. This entry comes from a study of blood T cell repertoires in COVID-19. Study-wide context: Sample material is recorded as cDNA or gDNA derived from T cells, B-cell-depleted T cells, or PBMCs.

Profiling relied on immunoSEQ multiplex PCR, and the TCRdb table lists in-frame clones only, not all of them. The repertoire holds under 300,000 clones, with about 88% as singletons. The sample was peripheral blood. This receptor was obtained from a woman aged 40-49 years who had recovered from COVID-19. This chain links TRBV6-1 with TRBJ1-2; perhaps TRBD1 as D (6 bases). The CDR3 loop is CASSEGAGAFYGYTF. The CDR3 DNA reads as TGTGCCAGCAGTGAAGGGGCAGGGGCCTTCTATGGCTACACCTTC.